The 27 T cell receptor beta chains below come from one sample, sequenced in a study of OX40 agonist ivuxolimab in advanced cancers. Profiling relied on immunoSEQ multiplex PCR, and the TCRdb table lists in-frame clones only, not all of them. Among 90,000 to 100,000 clones, under 85% were seen once, and the ten largest hold 3.8%. The material sequenced was CD4+ or CD8+ T cells sorted from blood, taken in a trial of the OX40 agonist ivuxolimab. Source of these receptors: an adult with an advanced solid tumor such as melanoma, head and neck, liver or kidney cancer.

V is TRBV28 and J is TRBJ1-4; D may be TRBD1 (5 bases). V gave up 6 bases and J gave up 0 bases, with 11 bases separating them. The CDR3 consists of 15 residues. The germline CDR1 and CDR2 sequences are MDHEN and SYDVKM. DNA for the CDR3: TGTGCCAGCAGCCGTGGGGCCTCAACTAATGAAAAACTGTTTTTT. Translating gives CASSRGASTNEKLFF.

The chain carries TRBV2 and TRBJ2-7; the match to TRBD1 covers 7 bases. The CDR3 consists of 15 residues. From germline, CDR1 is SNHLY and CDR2 FYNNEI. The J segment lost 4 bases and the V segment lost 4 bases, leaving 10 bases of the junction unmatched. This CDR3 reads CASSVLAGGLYEQYF. The CDR3, as DNA: TGTGCCAGCAGTGTTTTGGCAGGGGGTTTGTACGAGCAGTACTTC.

V and J are TRBV6-1 and TRBJ2-7, with TRBD2 matching over 11 bases. From germline, CDR1 is MNHNS and CDR2 SASEGT. This CDR3 has 16 amino acids. The ends lost 4 bases at V and 0 bases at J; junction bases unmatched: 5. CDR3 bases: TGTGCCAGCAGTGGAGTACTAGCGGGAGTCTCCTACGAGCAGTACTTC. Translated, it gives CASSGVLAGVSYEQYF.

The chain employs TRBV30 and TRBJ2-7; TRBD1 matches 10 bases. Trimming removed 4 bases from V and 3 bases from J; junction bases left unmatched: 3. The CDR3 sequence is 13 residues long. The germline CDR1 and CDR2 sequences are GTSNPN and SVGIG (reference sequence). This CDR3 reads CAWKGTGDYEQYF. The CDR3 DNA follows: TGTGCCTGGAAAGGGACAGGGGACTACGAGCAGTACTTC.

CDR3 sequence: CASSQGSISGTGGSYNEQFF. Written as DNA, the CDR3 is TGCGCCAGCAGCCAAGGCTCGATTAGCGGCACAGGGGGCTCCTACAATGAGCAGTTCTTC. The chain employs TRBV4-1 and TRBJ2-1, with 8 nucleotides matching TRBD1. Germline CDR1 reads MGHRA; CDR2 reads YSYEKL. The V segment lost 1 base and the J segment 0 bases; nucleotides outside the gene matches: 14. The CDR3 length is 20 residues.

The rearrangement joins TRBV2 to TRBJ1-5, with D possibly being TRBD1 (6 bases). The V and J ends lost 3 bases and 2 bases respectively, with 11 bases between them. From germline, CDR1 is SNHLY and CDR2 FYNNEI. The CDR3 runs 15 residues. This chain's CDR3 is CASSDPGDGNQPQHF. CDR3 sequence (DNA): TGTGCCAGCAGTGATCCAGGGGATGGCAATCAGCCCCAGCATTTT.

V usage is TRBV10-3 and J usage is TRBJ1-2, with TRBD1 matching over 12 bases. After removal of 0 bases from V and 5 bases from J, the junction contained 10 bases not matched to a gene. The CDR3 is made up of 18 amino acids. Germline values: CDR1 ENHRY, CDR2 SYGVKD. The CDR3 bases are TGTGCCATCAGTGAGTCGACCGGGACAGGGGGCAAGGGGTATGGCTACACCTTC. It specifies CAISESTGTGGKGYGYTF.

Remarks on this clone: Other DNA sequences of this sample code for an identical CDR3. The J gene is TRBJ2-7, the V gene TRBV30, with D perhaps matching TRBD2 (6 bases). The V gene's germline CDR1 is GTSNPN and CDR2 SVGIG (reference sequence). This CDR3 spans 11 amino acids. The V end was cut by 0 bases, the J end by 6 bases, with 6 bases between. The DNA for the CDR3 is TGTGCCTGGAGTGTAGCGGGCGAGCAGTACTTC. The encoded protein is CAWSVAGEQYF.

This clone was counted a single time. The V gene is TRBV7-9, the J gene TRBJ1-5; D is perhaps TRBD1 (6 bases). Trimming left V 1 base short and J 9 bases short, with 10 bases between. Germline values: CDR1 SEHNR, CDR2 FQNEAQ (reference sequence). The CDR3 covers 13 residues. For the CDR3, the DNA is TGTGCCAGCAGCTTAGACGTGACAGGGCCCCAGCATTTT. This codes for CASSLDVTGPQHF.

The chain couples TRBV12-5 to TRBJ2-5; D is undetermined. The germline gives CDR1 LGHNT, CDR2 FRNRAP. V was clipped by 0 bases and J by 5 bases, with 13 bases between them. The CDR3 contains 15 residues. CDR3 DNA sequence: TGTGCTAGTGGTTTGGTAGGAGAAGGGCGCGAGACCCAGTACTTC. It yields the protein CASGLVGEGRETQYF.

The chain recombines TRBV7-3 with TRBJ2-2; D is ambiguous. The CDR3 sequence is 13 residues long. Germline-derived CDR1 and CDR2 are SGHTA and FQGTGA. V lost 0 bases, J lost 1 base, and 0 bases lay in between. The CDR3 DNA sequence: TGTGCCAGCAGCTTAACGAACACCGGGGAGCTGTTTTTT. Translated: CASSLTNTGELFF.

This clone has only a few counts. The V call is TRBV4-1, the J call TRBJ2-3; D remains unclear. V lost 1 base to trimming and J lost 5 bases, with 19 bases between them. The CDR3 consists of 17 residues. Germline-derived CDR1 and CDR2 are MGHRA and YSYEKL. The CDR3 reads CASSQVLVYSLGDTQYF. As DNA, the CDR3 is TGCGCCAGCAGCCAAGTCTTGGTGTATTCCCTGGGAGATACGCAGTATTTT.

The chain joins TRBV19 to TRBJ2-5; a weak D match, TRBD1 (6 bases). The DNA end lines up better with TRBJ2-7; the J call may be wrong. Germline-derived CDR1 and CDR2 are LNHDA and SQIVND (reference sequence). CDR3 length: 12 residues. CDR3 DNA sequence: TGTGCCAGTAGTAACAGGGCCTACGAGCAGTACTTC. It is translated as CASSNRAYEQYF.

This clone came up once. The chain couples TRBV20-1 to TRBJ2-5; D is ambiguous. Germline CDR1 reads DFQATT; CDR2 reads SNEGSKA (reference sequence). The CDR3 extends over 11 amino acids. V gave up 2 bases and J gave up 5 bases, with 6 bases separating them. The CDR3 DNA reads TGCAGTGCTAGACTAGGGGAGACCCAGTACTTC. As protein: CSARLGETQYF.

The chain is built from TRBV5-1 and TRBJ2-7; no firm D call. Looked up from germline, CDR1 is SGHRS and CDR2 is YFSETQ. This CDR3 spans 13 amino acids. Trimming took off 0 bases at V and 3 bases at J, with 7 bases between the two ends. The CDR3 bases are TGCGCCAGCAGCTTGGACATCCTCTACGAGCAGTACTTC. This translates into CASSLDILYEQYF.

This chain joins TRBV19 and TRBJ1-1; D might be TRBD1 (6 bases). Per the germline V gene, CDR1 is LNHDA and CDR2 is SQIVND (reference sequence). CDR3 size: 14 residues. V was clipped by 3 bases and J by 1 base, with 9 bases between them. The CDR3 DNA reads as TGTGCCAGTAGTATCTCAGGGGAGAACACTGAAGCTTTCTTT. Translated, it gives CASSISGENTEAFF.

The V call is TRBV18, the J call TRBJ2-7; D remains unclear. Germline V CDR1 and CDR2: KGHSH, LQKENI. The CDR3 covers 13 residues. V dropped 6 bases and J dropped 0 bases, with 9 bases sitting between them. This CDR3 reads CASSRTVSYEQYF. The DNA for the CDR3 is TGTGCCAGCTCCCGGACGGTCTCCTACGAGCAGTACTTC. The entire variable domain, with the rest obtained from reference TRBV18 and TRBJ2-7, is as follows: NAGVMQNPRHLVRRRGQEARLRCSPMKGHSHVYWYRQLPEEGLKFMVYLQKENIIDESGMPKERFSAEFPKEGPSILRIQQVVRGDSAAYFCASSRTVSYEQYFGPGTRLTVT.

This chain uses TRBV7-6 with TRBJ2-1; D not certain. The CDR3 consists of 14 residues. Germline CDR1 and CDR2: SGHVS and FNYEAQ. The V and J ends lost 1 base and 4 bases respectively, with 8 bases between them. CDR3 coding DNA: TGTGCCAGCAGCTTAGTCAACCGATACAATGAGCAGTTCTTC. It specifies CASSLVNRYNEQFF.

The CDR3 loop reads CASSYTTDMSNYGYTF. DNA of the CDR3: TGTGCCAGCAGCTATACGACAGACATGTCTAACTATGGCTACACCTTC. The chain has TRBV5-6 and TRBJ1-2, with a tentative D call TRBD1 (5 bases). The CDR3 runs to 16 residues. V was shortened by 3 bases and J by 0 bases, with 15 bases between the two germline ends. Germline loops: CDR1 SGHDT, CDR2 YYEEEE.

The chain recombines TRBV9 with TRBJ2-3; no clear D. V dropped 6 bases and J dropped 1 base, with 15 bases sitting between them. Germline assignment: CDR1 SGDLS and CDR2 YYNGEE. This CDR3 is 15 amino acids long. The CDR3 region is CASTLWASGTDTQYF. The DNA for the CDR3 is TGTGCCAGCACCTTATGGGCTAGTGGCACAGATACGCAGTATTTT. Together with reference TRBV9 and TRBJ2-3, the CDR3 gives the full variable domain: DSGVTQTPKHLITATGQRVTLRCSPRSGDLSVYWYQQSLDQGLQFLIQYYNGEERAKGNILERFSAQQFPDLHSELNLSSLELGDSALYFCASTLWASGTDTQYFGPGTRLTVL.

This clone was detected only a few times. The CDR3 DNA follows: TGTGCCAGCAGGTTGAGCGGGAGAGGAAGGGCAAATACGCAGTATTTT. This codes for CASRLSGRGRANTQYF. V gene TRBV7-2 combines with J gene TRBJ2-3; 8 positions match TRBD2. Losses at the gene ends were 6 bases for V and 7 bases for J; bases not matched to a gene: 15. The germline CDR1 and CDR2 sequences are SGHTA and FQGNSA. The CDR3 has 16 amino acids. Supplemented by reference TRBV7-2 and TRBJ2-3, the full variable domain reads GAGVSQSPSNKVTEKGKDVELRCDPISGHTALYWYRQSLGQGLEFLIYFQGNSAPDKSGLPSDRFSAERTGGSVSTLTIQRTQQEDSAVYLCASRLSGRGRANTQYFGPGTRLTVL.

This clone was detected a few times. The chain joins TRBV5-1 to TRBJ1-5; tentatively, D is TRBD1 (5 bases). V was cut by 0 bases and J by 4 bases, with 11 bases left in between. Germline V gene data show CDR1 as SGHRS and CDR2 as YFSETQ. This CDR3 region has 15 residues. The CDR3 DNA follows: TGCGCCAGCAGCTTGGCCGGGACGCCGAATCAGCCCCAGCATTTT. It translates to CASSLAGTPNQPQHF.

The chain has TRBV6-5 and TRBJ2-2; 7 bases line up with TRBD1. The J segment lost 5 bases and the V segment lost 6 bases, leaving 6 bases of the junction unmatched. The germline V gene encodes CDR1 MNHEY and CDR2 SVGAGI. The CDR3 totals 14 residues. The DNA of the CDR3 is TGTGCCAGCAGCTCAACAGGGGCGACCGGGGAGCTGTTTTTT. It specifies CASSSTGATGELFF.

This clone was detected only a few times. The chain joins TRBV27 to TRBJ2-3; weak D call: TRBD1 (5 bases). CDR1 MNHEY and CDR2 SMNVEV come from the germline V gene (reference sequence). The length of the CDR3 is 16 residues. V was pared by 5 bases and J by 3 bases, with 18 bases between. CDR3 DNA sequence: TGTGCCAGCAGTCCGCTTCAGGGAATGGGAACAGATACGCAGTATTTT. Its translation: CASSPLQGMGTDTQYF.

V gene TRBV21-1 combines with J gene TRBJ2-7; TRBD2, the table's D call, was not compared with the DNA. TRBV21-1 is classified as a pseudogene. The CDR3 consists of 18 residues. CDR3 sequence: CASSKGCRQAGVISEQYF. The CDR3 nucleotides read TGTGCCAGCAGCAAAGGATGCCGTCAAGCGGGAGTTATATCCGAGCAGTACTTC.

With respect to this clone: One end of the junction does not line up with germline, which may come from a read error. The rearrangement links TRBV7-7 to TRBJ2-5; weak D call: TRBD2 (5 bases). The CDR3 totals 15 residues. Germline V gene sequence: CDR1 SSHAT, CDR2 FNYEAQ (reference sequence). CDR3 bases: TGTGCTAGCAGCTTAGCCGGGATAGGCCAAGAGACCCAGTACTTC. Amino acid sequence: CASSLAGIGQETQYF.

The gene calls are TRBV7-9 and TRBJ1-1; D is unresolved. Germline V lookup: CDR1 SEHNR, CDR2 FQNEAQ (reference sequence). CDR3 length equals 15 residues. V was trimmed by 1 base and J by 6 bases, leaving 15 bases between them. As DNA, the CDR3 is TGTGCCAGCAGCTTAGGCGAGGTGGGTGGGGCTGAAGCTTTCTTT. Translating it yields CASSLGEVGGAEAFF.